This is a list of T cell receptor beta chains from one sample in a study of shared clonotypes between healthy human individuals. The assay was immunoSEQ multiplex PCR, and TCRdb's table has in-frame clones only and misses some. Among 1,400,000 or so clones, approximately 98.5% were seen once, and the ten largest hold about 0.34%. Sequences were obtained from naive CD4+ T cells sorted from blood. Receptors originate from a man under 40 in good health. Both conserved end residues are part of each CDR3. A D gene is named only where the DNA matches it firmly. The size entry is marked missing in some rows and otherwise reads once, few, many or a size class.

J gene: TRBJ1-2; clone size: once; D gene: TRBD1; V gene: TRBV7-9; CDR3 protein: CASSLVLNRGLFGGYTF; CDR3 DNA: TGTGCCAGCAGCCTCGTCCTAAACAGGGGGTTGTTCGGAGGCTACACCTTC
J gene: TRBJ2-6; clone size: once; D gene: .; V gene: TRBV28; CDR3 protein: CASGGGANVLTF; CDR3 DNA: TGTGCCAGTGGGGGTGGGGCCAACGTCCTGACTTTC
J gene: TRBJ2-7; clone size: once; D gene: .; V gene: TRBV18; CDR3 protein: CASSPPGSYEQYF; CDR3 DNA: TGTGCCAGCTCACCCCCAGGGAGCTACGAGCAGTACTTC
J gene: TRBJ1-1; clone size: .; D gene: .; V gene: TRBV6-5; CDR3 protein: CASSYEVTNTEAFF; CDR3 DNA: TGTGCCAGCAGTTACGAAGTAACGAACACTGAAGCTTTCTTT
J gene: TRBJ1-1; clone size: .; D gene: .; V gene: TRBV6-5; CDR3 protein: CASSYNPDGTEAFF; CDR3 DNA: TGTGCCAGCAGTTATAACCCGGACGGGACTGAAGCTTTCTTT
J gene: TRBJ2-2; clone size: .; D gene: TRBD2; V gene: TRBV2; CDR3 protein: CASSERAGVIGELFF; CDR3 DNA: TGTGCCAGCAGTGAACGGGCGGGAGTAATCGGGGAGCTGTTTTTT
J gene: TRBJ2-2; clone size: .; D gene: .; V gene: TRBV5-6; CDR3 protein: CASSLVAGLTGELFF; CDR3 DNA: TGTGCCAGCAGCTTGGTGGCAGGACTCACCGGGGAGCTGTTTTTT
J gene: TRBJ1-2; clone size: .; D gene: .; V gene: TRBV30; CDR3 protein: CAWRDLFIHGYTF; CDR3 DNA: TGTGCCTGGAGAGATCTCTTTATCCATGGCTACACCTTC
J gene: TRBJ1-2; clone size: .; D gene: .; V gene: TRBV27; CDR3 protein: CASKERRRTGGYTF; CDR3 DNA: TGTGCCAGCAAGGAACGGCGCAGGACGGGCGGCTACACCTTC
J gene: TRBJ2-2; clone size: .; D gene: .; V gene: TRBV15; CDR3 protein: CATSRDRTGELFF; CDR3 DNA: TGTGCCACCAGCAGAGATCGCACCGGGGAGCTGTTTTTT
J gene: TRBJ2-1; clone size: .; D gene: .; V gene: TRBV7-2; CDR3 protein: CASSLVGIEQFF; CDR3 DNA: TGTGCCAGCAGCTTAGTGGGAATTGAGCAGTTCTTC
J gene: TRBJ2-1; clone size: .; D gene: TRBD1; V gene: TRBV7-8; CDR3 protein: CASSYRDRPYNEQFF; CDR3 DNA: TGTGCCAGCAGTTACCGGGACAGACCCTACAATGAGCAGTTCTTC
J gene: TRBJ1-1; clone size: .; D gene: .; V gene: TRBV21-1; CDR3 protein: CARTKGDTEAFF; CDR3 DNA: TGTGCCAGAACAAAGGGGGACACTGAAGCTTTCTTT
J gene: TRBJ2-7; clone size: .; D gene: .; V gene: TRBV7-2; CDR3 protein: CASSLAGGRSSYEQYF; CDR3 DNA: TGTGCCAGCAGCTTAGCTGGTGGGAGGAGTTCCTACGAGCAGTACTTC
J gene: TRBJ2-3; clone size: .; D gene: .; V gene: TRBV7-9; CDR3 protein: CASSSHGGLFNTQYF; CDR3 DNA: TGTGCCAGCAGCTCCCACGGCGGCCTTTTCAATACGCAGTATTTT
J gene: TRBJ2-1; clone size: .; D gene: .; V gene: TRBV27; CDR3 protein: CASSSQGSNEQFF; CDR3 DNA: TGTGCCAGCAGTTCCCAGGGTAGCAATGAGCAGTTCTTC
J gene: TRBJ2-7; clone size: .; D gene: .; V gene: TRBV18; CDR3 protein: CASSLQETYEQYF; CDR3 DNA: TGTGCCAGCTCCCTACAGGAAACCTACGAGCAGTACTTC
J gene: TRBJ2-1; clone size: .; D gene: .; V gene: TRBV28; CDR3 protein: CAIIPWDWTEQFF; CDR3 DNA: TGTGCCATCATCCCTTGGGACTGGACGGAGCAGTTCTTC
J gene: TRBJ2-7; clone size: .; D gene: .; V gene: TRBV23-1; CDR3 protein: CASSQVALEQYF; CDR3 DNA: TGCGCCAGCAGTCAAGTTGCCCTGGAGCAGTACTTC
J gene: TRBJ2-1; clone size: once; D gene: .; V gene: TRBV11-3; CDR3 protein: CASSREGENEQFF; CDR3 DNA: TGTGCCAGCAGCCGAGAGGGGGAGAATGAGCAGTTCTTC
J gene: TRBJ1-1; clone size: once; D gene: .; V gene: TRBV5-1; CDR3 protein: CASSLGRNTEAFF; CDR3 DNA: TGCGCCAGCAGCTTGGGTCGGAACACTGAAGCTTTCTTT
J gene: TRBJ2-1; clone size: .; D gene: TRBD2; V gene: TRBV29-1; CDR3 protein: CSAYRARNIVGTSRLLSSYNEQFF; CDR3 DNA: TGCAGCGCATACCGGGCTCGGAACATTGTGGGGACTAGCAGGCTCTTAAGCTCCTACAATGAGCAGTTCTTC
J gene: TRBJ1-2; clone size: .; D gene: .; V gene: TRBV10-1; CDR3 protein: CASAAGIDYGYTF; CDR3 DNA: TGCGCCAGCGCGGCAGGGATAGACTATGGCTACACCTTC
J gene: TRBJ2-3; clone size: .; D gene: .; V gene: TRBV11-2; CDR3 protein: CASSLDHIGTGTDTQYF; CDR3 DNA: TGTGCCAGCAGCTTAGATCACATTGGTACCGGCACAGATACGCAGTATTTT
J gene: TRBJ2-7; clone size: .; D gene: TRBD1; V gene: TRBV6-5; CDR3 protein: CASSDRVRTYEQYF; CDR3 DNA: TGTGCCAGCAGTGACAGGGTACGGACCTACGAGCAGTACTTC
J gene: TRBJ2-7; clone size: .; D gene: .; V gene: TRBV5-1; CDR3 protein: CASSLDGEQYF; CDR3 DNA: TGCGCCAGCAGCTTGGATGGCGAGCAGTACTTC
J gene: TRBJ2-2; clone size: once; D gene: TRBD2; V gene: TRBV15; CDR3 protein: CATSRVTSGRTNTGELFF; CDR3 DNA: TGTGCCACCAGCAGAGTAACTAGCGGGAGGACGAACACCGGGGAGCTGTTTTTT
J gene: TRBJ2-1; clone size: once; D gene: .; V gene: TRBV7-6; CDR3 protein: CASSSAPMLAGWYNEQFF; CDR3 DNA: TGTGCCAGCAGCTCAGCCCCGATGTTGGCGGGATGGTACAATGAGCAGTTCTTC
J gene: TRBJ2-7; clone size: .; D gene: .; V gene: TRBV28; CDR3 protein: CASSFGTLDAEQYF; CDR3 DNA: TGTGCCAGCAGCTTCGGGACCCTTGATGCCGAGCAGTACTTC
J gene: TRBJ1-2; clone size: .; D gene: .; V gene: TRBV6-6; CDR3 protein: CASSHRQDDYGYTF; CDR3 DNA: TGTGCCAGCAGCCACCGTCAGGATGACTATGGCTACACCTTC
J gene: TRBJ1-2; clone size: .; D gene: TRBD1; V gene: TRBV5-5; CDR3 protein: CASSLGGQGGGYTF; CDR3 DNA: TGTGCCAGCAGCTTGGGGGGACAGGGTGGCGGCTACACCTTC
J gene: TRBJ2-2; clone size: .; D gene: .; V gene: TRBV18; CDR3 protein: CASSPIRTGPSNSNTGELFF; CDR3 DNA: TGTGCCAGCTCACCAATCAGAACAGGGCCTTCGAACTCGAACACCGGGGAGCTGTTTTTT
J gene: TRBJ2-5; clone size: .; D gene: TRBD2; V gene: TRBV11-3; CDR3 protein: CASSRGGSGRETQYF; CDR3 DNA: TGTGCCAGCAGCCGAGGGGGTAGCGGGAGGGAGACCCAGTACTTC
J gene: TRBJ2-1; clone size: .; D gene: TRBD2; V gene: TRBV4-3; CDR3 protein: CASSRTSGNYNEQFF; CDR3 DNA: TGCGCCAGCAGCCGCACTAGCGGGAACTACAATGAGCAGTTCTTC
J gene: TRBJ2-1; clone size: .; D gene: .; V gene: TRBV5-1; CDR3 protein: CASSLLTNEQFF; CDR3 DNA: TGCGCCAGCAGCTTGCTTACGAATGAGCAGTTCTTC
J gene: TRBJ1-2; clone size: .; D gene: .; V gene: TRBV2; CDR3 protein: CASSGVTGQHGYTF; CDR3 DNA: TGTGCCAGCAGCGGGGTTACCGGACAGCATGGCTACACCTTC
J gene: TRBJ1-1; clone size: .; D gene: .; V gene: TRBV14; CDR3 protein: CASSKTGLNTEAFF; CDR3 DNA: TGTGCCAGCAGTAAAACAGGGTTGAACACTGAAGCTTTCTTT
J gene: TRBJ2-1; clone size: .; D gene: .; V gene: TRBV11-2; CDR3 protein: CASSSWEQFF; CDR3 DNA: TGTGCCAGCAGCTCTTGGGAGCAGTTCTTC
J gene: TRBJ2-7; clone size: .; D gene: .; V gene: TRBV4-1; CDR3 protein: CASSQKLIVDEQYF; CDR3 DNA: TGCGCCAGCAGCCAAAAACTTATAGTCGACGAGCAGTACTTC
J gene: TRBJ1-5; clone size: .; D gene: TRBD1; V gene: TRBV28; CDR3 protein: CASGGQGFNQPQHF; CDR3 DNA: TGTGCCAGCGGGGGACAGGGTTTTAATCAGCCCCAGCATTTT
J gene: TRBJ2-7; clone size: .; D gene: .; V gene: TRBV7-8; CDR3 protein: CASSSTAYEQYF; CDR3 DNA: TGTGCCAGCAGCTCGACAGCCTACGAGCAGTACTTC
J gene: TRBJ2-2; clone size: .; D gene: .; V gene: TRBV5-6; CDR3 protein: CASSLVGLATNTGELFF; CDR3 DNA: TGTGCCAGCAGCTTGGTAGGGTTGGCAACGAACACCGGGGAGCTGTTTTTT
J gene: TRBJ2-3; clone size: .; D gene: TRBD2; V gene: TRBV7-9; CDR3 protein: CASTIPRTSRNITDTQYF; CDR3 DNA: TGTGCCAGCACCATTCCCCGGACTAGCCGGAACATCACAGATACGCAGTATTTT
J gene: TRBJ2-7; clone size: .; D gene: .; V gene: TRBV28; CDR3 protein: CASSRRFDEQYF; CDR3 DNA: TGTGCCAGCTCCAGGCGCTTCGACGAGCAGTACTTC
J gene: TRBJ2-1; clone size: .; D gene: TRBD2; V gene: TRBV7-9; CDR3 protein: CTGGSSYNEQFF; CDR3 DNA: TGCACCGGGGGGAGCTCCTACAATGAGCAGTTCTTC
J gene: TRBJ2-7; clone size: .; D gene: TRBD2; V gene: TRBV7-6; CDR3 protein: CASSAGLAAYEQYF; CDR3 DNA: TGTGCCAGCAGTGCGGGACTAGCGGCCTACGAGCAGTACTTC